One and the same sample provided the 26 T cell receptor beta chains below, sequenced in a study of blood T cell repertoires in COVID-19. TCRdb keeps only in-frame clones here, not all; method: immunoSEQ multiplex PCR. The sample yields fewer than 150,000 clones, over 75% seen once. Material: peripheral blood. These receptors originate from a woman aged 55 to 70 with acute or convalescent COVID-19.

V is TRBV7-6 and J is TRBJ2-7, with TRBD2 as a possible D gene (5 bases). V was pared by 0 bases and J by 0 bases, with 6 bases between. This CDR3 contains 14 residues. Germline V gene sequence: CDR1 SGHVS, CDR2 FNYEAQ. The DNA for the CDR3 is TGTGCCAGCAGCTTAGCGGGGAGCTCCTACGAGCAGTACTTC. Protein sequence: CASSLAGSSYEQYF.

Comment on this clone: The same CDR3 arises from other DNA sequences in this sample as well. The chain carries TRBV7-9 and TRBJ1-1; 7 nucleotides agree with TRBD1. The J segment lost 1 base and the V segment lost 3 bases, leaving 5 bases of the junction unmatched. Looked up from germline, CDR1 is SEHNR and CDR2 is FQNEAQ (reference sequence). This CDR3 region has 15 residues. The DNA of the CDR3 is TGTGCCAGCAGCTTCGACAGGGACAGGAACACTGAAGCTTTCTTT. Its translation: CASSFDRDRNTEAFF.

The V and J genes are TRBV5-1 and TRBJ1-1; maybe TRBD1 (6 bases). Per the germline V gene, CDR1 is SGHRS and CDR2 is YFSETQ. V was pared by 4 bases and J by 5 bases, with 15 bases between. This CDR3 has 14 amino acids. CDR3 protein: CASSPPGTITEAFF. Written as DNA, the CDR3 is TGCGCCAGCAGCCCCCCTGGGACAATAACTGAAGCTTTCTTT.

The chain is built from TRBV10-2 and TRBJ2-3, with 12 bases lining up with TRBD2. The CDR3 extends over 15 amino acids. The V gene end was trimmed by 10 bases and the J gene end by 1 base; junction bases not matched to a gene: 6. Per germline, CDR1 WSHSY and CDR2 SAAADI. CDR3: CATRLAGAGTDTQYF. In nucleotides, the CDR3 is TGCGCCACCAGACTAGCGGGAGCGGGCACAGATACGCAGTATTTT.

The CDR3 here is CASSNPTLPYSNQPQHF. The DNA of the CDR3 is TGTGCCAGCAGCAATCCCACCCTCCCCTATAGCAATCAGCCCCAGCATTTT. The V gene is TRBV21-1, the J gene TRBJ1-5. TRBV21-1 is annotated as a pseudogene. The CDR3 loop spans 17 amino acids.

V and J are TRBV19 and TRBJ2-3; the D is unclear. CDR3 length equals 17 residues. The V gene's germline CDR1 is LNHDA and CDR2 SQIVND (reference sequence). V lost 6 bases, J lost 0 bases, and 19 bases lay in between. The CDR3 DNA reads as TGTGCCAGTAGGACCTCCCCAATGGCGGATAGCACAGATACGCAGTATTTT. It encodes CASRTSPMADSTDTQYF.

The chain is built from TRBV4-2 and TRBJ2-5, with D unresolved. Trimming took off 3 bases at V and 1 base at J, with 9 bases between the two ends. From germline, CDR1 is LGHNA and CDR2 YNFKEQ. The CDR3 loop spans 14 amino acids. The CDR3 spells CASSHGGTQETQYF. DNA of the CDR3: TGTGCCAGCAGCCATGGCGGTACCCAAGAGACCCAGTACTTC.

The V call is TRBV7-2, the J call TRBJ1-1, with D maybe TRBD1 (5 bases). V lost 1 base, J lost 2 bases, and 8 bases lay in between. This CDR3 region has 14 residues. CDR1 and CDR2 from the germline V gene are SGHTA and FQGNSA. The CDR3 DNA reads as TGTGCCAGCAGCTTAGGAAGGGGCAACACTGAAGCTTTCTTT. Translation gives CASSLGRGNTEAFF.

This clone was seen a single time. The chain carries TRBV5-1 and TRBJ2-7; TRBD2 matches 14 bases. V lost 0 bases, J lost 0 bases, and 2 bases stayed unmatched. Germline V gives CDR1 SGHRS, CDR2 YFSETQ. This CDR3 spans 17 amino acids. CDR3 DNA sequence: TGCGCCAGCAGCTTGGGAGGACTAGCGGGAGGCTCCTACGAGCAGTACTTC. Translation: CASSLGGLAGGSYEQYF.

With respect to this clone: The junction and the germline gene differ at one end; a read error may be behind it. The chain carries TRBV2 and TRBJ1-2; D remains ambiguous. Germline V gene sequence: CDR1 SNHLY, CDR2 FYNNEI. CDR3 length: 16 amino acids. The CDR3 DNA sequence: TGTGCCAGCAGTGAAGAGAGCAGACATTCTAAGTATGGCTACACCTTC. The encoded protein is CASSEESRHSKYGYTF.

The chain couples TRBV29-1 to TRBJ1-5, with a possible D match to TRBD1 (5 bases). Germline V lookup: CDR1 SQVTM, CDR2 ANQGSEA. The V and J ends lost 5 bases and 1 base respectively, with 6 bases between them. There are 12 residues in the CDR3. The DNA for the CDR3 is TGCAGCGTTCGGACAAGCAATCAGCCCCAGCATTTT. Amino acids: CSVRTSNQPQHF.

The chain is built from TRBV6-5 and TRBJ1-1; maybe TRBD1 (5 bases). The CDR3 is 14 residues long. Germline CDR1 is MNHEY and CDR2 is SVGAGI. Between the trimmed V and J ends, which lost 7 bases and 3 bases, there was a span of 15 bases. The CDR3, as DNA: TGTGCCAGCATCCAGGGCCGACAAGACACTGAAGCTTTCTTT. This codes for CASIQGRQDTEAFF.

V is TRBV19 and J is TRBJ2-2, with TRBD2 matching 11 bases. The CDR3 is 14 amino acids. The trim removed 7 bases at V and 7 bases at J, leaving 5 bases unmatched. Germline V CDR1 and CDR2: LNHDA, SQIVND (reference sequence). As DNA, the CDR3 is TGTGCCAGTACCCCACTAGCGGGAGTCGGGGAGCTGTTTTTT. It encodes CASTPLAGVGELFF.

CDR3: CASRPSGRTDTQYF. The DNA of the CDR3 is TGTGCCAGCAGACCTAGCGGGAGAACAGATACGCAGTATTTT. The rearrangement links TRBV6-4 to TRBJ2-3; 10 positions agree with TRBD2. Trimming at V came to 6 bases and at J to 3 bases, leaving 3 bases not matched to a gene. Germline lookup yields CDR1 MRHNA and CDR2 SNTAGT. The CDR3 length is 14 residues.

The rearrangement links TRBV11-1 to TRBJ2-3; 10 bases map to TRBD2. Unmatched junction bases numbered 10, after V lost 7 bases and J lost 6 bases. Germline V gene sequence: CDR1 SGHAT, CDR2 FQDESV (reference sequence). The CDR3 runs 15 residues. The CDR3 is CASTLGIAGGDTQYF. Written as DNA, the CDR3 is TGTGCCAGCACCTTGGGAATAGCGGGAGGCGATACGCAGTATTTT.

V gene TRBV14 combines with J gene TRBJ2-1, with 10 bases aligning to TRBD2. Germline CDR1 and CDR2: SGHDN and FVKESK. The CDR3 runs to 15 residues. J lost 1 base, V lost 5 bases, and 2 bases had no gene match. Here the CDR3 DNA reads TGTGCCAGCAGCGGACTAGCGGAGTCCTACAATGAGCAGTTCTTC. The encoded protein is CASSGLAESYNEQFF.

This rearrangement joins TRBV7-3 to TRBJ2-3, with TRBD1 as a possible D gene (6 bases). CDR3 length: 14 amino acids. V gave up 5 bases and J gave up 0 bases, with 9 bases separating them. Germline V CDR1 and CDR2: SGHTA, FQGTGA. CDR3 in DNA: TGTGCCAGCAGCCGGACAGCTAGCACAGATACGCAGTATTTT. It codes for CASSRTASTDTQYF.

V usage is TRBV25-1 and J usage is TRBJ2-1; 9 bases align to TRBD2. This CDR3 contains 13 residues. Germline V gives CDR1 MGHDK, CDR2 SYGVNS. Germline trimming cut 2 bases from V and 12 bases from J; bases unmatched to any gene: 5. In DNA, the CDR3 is TGTGCCAGCAGTGAACCCGGAGCGGGAGGGCAGTTCTTC. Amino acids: CASSEPGAGGQFF.

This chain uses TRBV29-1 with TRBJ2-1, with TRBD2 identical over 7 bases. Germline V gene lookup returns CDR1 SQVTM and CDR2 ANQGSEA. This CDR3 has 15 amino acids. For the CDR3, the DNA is TGCGGCAGTAACATCCCCTTTGGGACTACCTTCTATCGGTTCTTC. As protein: CGSNIPFGTTFYRFF.

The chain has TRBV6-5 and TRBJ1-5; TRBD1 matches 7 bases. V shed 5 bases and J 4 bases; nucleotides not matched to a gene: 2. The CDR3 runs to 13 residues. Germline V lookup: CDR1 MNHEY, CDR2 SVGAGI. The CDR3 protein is CASSPGGNQPQHF. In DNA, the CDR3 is TGTGCCAGCAGTCCAGGGGGGAATCAGCCCCAGCATTTT.

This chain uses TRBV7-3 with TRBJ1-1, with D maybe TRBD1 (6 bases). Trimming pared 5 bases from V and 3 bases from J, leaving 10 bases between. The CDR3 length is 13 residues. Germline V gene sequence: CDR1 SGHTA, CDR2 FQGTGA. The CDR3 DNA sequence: TGTGCCAGCAGCCCGGACAGATACACTGAAGCTTTCTTT. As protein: CASSPDRYTEAFF.

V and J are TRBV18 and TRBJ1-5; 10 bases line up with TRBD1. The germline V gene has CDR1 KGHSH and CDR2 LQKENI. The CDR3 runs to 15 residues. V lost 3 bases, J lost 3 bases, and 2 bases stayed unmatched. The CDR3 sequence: CASSPGQGNNQPQHF. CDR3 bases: TGTGCCAGCTCACCGGGACAGGGGAACAATCAGCCCCAGCATTTT.

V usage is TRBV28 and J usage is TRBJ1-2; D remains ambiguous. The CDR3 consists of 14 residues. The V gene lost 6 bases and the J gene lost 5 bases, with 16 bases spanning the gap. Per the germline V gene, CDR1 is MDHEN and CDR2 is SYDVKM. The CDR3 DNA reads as TGTGCCAGCAGCCTCATCGGGTTACAATATGGCTACACCTTC. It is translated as CASSLIGLQYGYTF.

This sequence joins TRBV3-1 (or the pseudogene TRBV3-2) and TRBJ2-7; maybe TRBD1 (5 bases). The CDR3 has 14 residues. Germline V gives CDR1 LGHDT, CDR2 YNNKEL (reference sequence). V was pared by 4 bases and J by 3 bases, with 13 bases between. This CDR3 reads CASSPTPGFYEQYF. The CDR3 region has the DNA TGTGCCAGCAGCCCAACGCCAGGGTTCTACGAGCAGTACTTC.

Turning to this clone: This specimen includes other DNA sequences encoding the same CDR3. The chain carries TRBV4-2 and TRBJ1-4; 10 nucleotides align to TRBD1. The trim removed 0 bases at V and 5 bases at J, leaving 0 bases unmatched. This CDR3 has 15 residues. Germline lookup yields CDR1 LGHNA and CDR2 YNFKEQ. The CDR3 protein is CASSQEGQGNEKLFF. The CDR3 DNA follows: TGTGCCAGCAGCCAAGAGGGACAGGGGAATGAAAAACTGTTTTTT.

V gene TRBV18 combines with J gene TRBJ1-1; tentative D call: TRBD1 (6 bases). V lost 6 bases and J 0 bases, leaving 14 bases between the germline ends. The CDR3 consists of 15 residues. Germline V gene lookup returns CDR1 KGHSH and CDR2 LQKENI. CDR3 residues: CASSPRGDLNTEAFF. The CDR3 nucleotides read TGTGCCAGCTCCCCCAGGGGAGACTTGAACACTGAAGCTTTCTTT.